The clone carrying this T cell receptor (beta chain) was detected only a few times. Its antigen is unidentified. V shed 3 bases and J shed 2 bases, with 22 bases lying between them. CDR1 is SGHAT and CDR2 is FQDESV in the germline V gene (reference sequence). The CDR3 covers 18 residues. This entry is derived from a study of T-cell reconstitution after alpha-beta-depleted transplantation in children. General study results and limits: As was reported, about two months after transplant, alpha-beta T cells came from several hundred expanded graft clones. Several patients had high TCRbeta diversity at day 60; it came from surviving recipient T cells and thymic progenitors.

Preparation of the TCRbeta library was carried out with unique molecular identifiers. TCRdb processed the PCR reads anew with MiXCR; each CDR3 protein has one entry. The sample has 300,000 to 400,000 distinct CDR3 sequences, 15% to 20% seen once. This TCR derives from a male patient between 2 and 15 years old who had a stem cell transplant for acute lymphoblastic leukemia, so the T cells may come from the graft donor. The chain is built from TRBV11-1 and TRBJ2-5; D is uncertain. The sequencing used PBMCs, mostly from graft donor cells, collected 360 days after TCRalphabeta/CD19-depleted stem cell transplant. The CDR3 nucleotides are TGTGCCAGCAGCTTTCCTCTAACCCCGGTGGTACCTCAAGAGACCCAGTACTTC. Translating it yields CASSFPLTPVVPQETQYF.